The 20 T cell receptor beta chains below come from one sample, sequenced in a study of cytomegalovirus exposure and HLA in healthy donors. The PCR made use of 60 Vbeta and 13 Jbeta primers. Some clones are missing from TCRdb's copy, which holds only in-frame ones; the method was immunoSEQ multiplex PCR. This table holds about 130,000 clones, 55% to 75% found once. The sample was PBMCs. Receptors originate from a man aged 25-40 years in good health and CMV-seropositive.

The genes are TRBV2 and TRBJ2-2; 8 nucleotides line up with TRBD2. Trimming removed 2 bases from V and 2 bases from J; junction bases left unmatched: 4. This CDR3 has 16 amino acids. Germline V lookup: CDR1 SNHLY, CDR2 FYNNEI. CDR3 in DNA: TGTGCCAGCAGTGAATGGTTAGCGGGAAACACCGGGGAGCTGTTTTTT. Its protein product is CASSEWLAGNTGELFF. Looking up the rest from reference TRBV2 and TRBJ2-2 gives the full variable domain: EPEVTQTPSHQVTQMGQEVILRCVPISNHLYFYWYRQILGQKVEFLVSFYNNEISEKSEIFDDQFSVERPDGSNFTLKIRSTKLEDSAMYFCASSEWLAGNTGELFFGEGSRLTVL.

The V gene is TRBV7-8, the J gene TRBJ2-1; perhaps TRBD2 as D (6 bases). Trimming left V 5 bases short and J 6 bases short, with 23 bases between. The germline CDR1 and CDR2 sequences are SGHVS and FQNEAQ. This CDR3 contains 17 residues. CDR3 in amino acids: CASSVNAGPLFFNEQFF. CDR3 DNA sequence: TGTGCCAGCAGCGTGAACGCGGGACCCCTGTTTTTCAATGAGCAGTTCTTC.

The rearrangement links TRBV5-1 to TRBJ2-5, with 11 bases that match TRBD2. Germline lookup yields CDR1 SGHRS and CDR2 YFSETQ. This CDR3 comprises 15 residues. The V gene end was trimmed by 1 base and the J gene end by 4 bases; junction bases not matched to a gene: 3. CDR3 bases: TGCGCCAGCAGCTTGAAGCTAGCGGGAGGAGAGACCCAGTACTTC. Amino acids: CASSLKLAGGETQYF.

The table lists this clone with a few counts. J is TRBJ2-7 and V is TRBV9; 8 bases agree with TRBD2. The J segment lost 4 bases and the V segment lost 4 bases, leaving 10 bases of the junction unmatched. The CDR3 loop spans 15 amino acids. Germline CDR1 and CDR2: SGDLS and YYNGEE. CDR3 in amino acids: CASSPQAGAIYEQYF. CDR3 DNA sequence: TGTGCCAGCAGCCCACAAGCGGGAGCTATTTACGAGCAGTACTTC.

The chain has TRBV11-2 and TRBJ2-1; D is possibly TRBD2 (6 bases). This CDR3 spans 16 amino acids. The V and J ends lost 1 base and 4 bases respectively, with 14 bases between them. The germline V gene has CDR1 SGHAT and CDR2 FQNNGV. The chain's CDR3 is CASSLAGPSEYNEQFF. Written as DNA, the CDR3 is TGTGCCAGCAGCTTAGCGGGCCCTAGCGAGTACAATGAGCAGTTCTTC.

The chain links TRBV2 to TRBJ1-5, with 11 nucleotides matching TRBD1. Germline lookup yields CDR1 SNHLY and CDR2 FYNNEI. The CDR3 is made up of 17 amino acids. With V trimmed by 6 bases and J by 0 bases, 7 bases remained unmatched. The CDR3 region is CASSRTGGGYSNQPQHF. In DNA form, the CDR3 reads TGTGCCAGCAGCAGGACAGGGGGCGGCTATAGCAATCAGCCCCAGCATTTT.

The chain employs TRBV4-1 and TRBJ1-2, with 10 nucleotides matching TRBD1. The CDR3 is 16 residues long. J was trimmed by 2 bases and V by 4 bases; bases with no gene match: 7. Germline CDR1 is MGHRA and CDR2 is YSYEKL. The CDR3 loop is CASSRGRGQGNYGYTF. CDR3 nucleotide sequence: TGCGCCAGCAGCCGAGGACGGGGACAGGGGAACTATGGCTACACCTTC.

This clone has just one count. This chain uses TRBV19 with TRBJ2-4; 10 bases match TRBD1. CDR3 length: 16 amino acids. Trimming took 5 bases from V and 9 from J; bases not matched to a gene: 13. CDR1 is LNHDA, CDR2 SQIVND, per germline (reference sequence). The CDR3 region is CASSPTGGEVTGIQYF. The DNA for the CDR3 is TGTGCCAGTAGTCCGACAGGGGGCGAGGTAACGGGCATTCAGTACTTC.

The J gene is TRBJ2-7, the V gene TRBV5-6; no clear D. CDR1 is SGHDT and CDR2 is YYEEEE in the germline V gene. This CDR3 comprises 13 residues. Trimming cost V 1 base and J 2 bases, with 7 bases left between them. The CDR3 spells CASSLHTTYEQYF. CDR3 sequence (DNA): TGTGCCAGCAGCTTGCACACCACCTACGAGCAGTACTTC.

This clone was observed a single time. V gene TRBV7-9 combines with J gene TRBJ1-2, with 9 bases fitting TRBD1. The CDR3 length is 15 residues. Looked up from germline, CDR1 is SEHNR and CDR2 is FQNEAQ (reference sequence). Trimming removed 1 base from V and 6 bases from J; junction bases left unmatched: 6. The CDR3 DNA sequence: TGTGCCAGCAGCTTAGACAGGGGGCCAAAAGATGGCTACACCTTC. Its protein product is CASSLDRGPKDGYTF.

In this sample, this clone turned up once. V is TRBV10-3 and J is TRBJ1-5, with 7 bases lining up with TRBD1. The J segment lost 0 bases and the V segment lost 3 bases, leaving 5 bases of the junction unmatched. The CDR3 totals 16 residues. Germline CDR1 and CDR2: ENHRY and SYGVKD. The CDR3 DNA reads TGTGCCATCAGTGACAGGGGGGACGTTAGCAATCAGCCCCAGCATTTT. It specifies CAISDRGDVSNQPQHF.

V usage is TRBV20-1 and J usage is TRBJ1-5; D gene unclear. Trimming took off 6 bases at V and 7 bases at J, with 10 bases between the two ends. Germline values: CDR1 DFQATT, CDR2 SNEGSKA (reference sequence). CDR3 size: 11 residues. CDR3 nucleotides: TGCAGTGCAGGCGGGTCGCAGCCCCAGCATTTT. It yields the protein CSAGGSQPQHF.

The genes are TRBV27 and TRBJ1-2; possibly TRBD1 for D (6 bases). Deletions cut 9 bases from V and 4 bases from J, with 12 bases between. The CDR3 totals 12 residues. In germline, CDR1 is MNHEY, CDR2 SMNVEV (reference sequence). CDR3 sequence: CASSGGAYGYTF. The CDR3 region has the DNA TGTGCCAGTTCGGGGGGGGCCTATGGCTACACCTTC.

This clone was picked up a small number of times. V is TRBV7-2 and J is TRBJ2-2; 7 bases match TRBD2. Losses at the gene ends were 1 base for V and 4 bases for J; bases not matched to a gene: 3. CDR3 length: 15 amino acids. CDR1 is SGHTA, CDR2 FQGNSA, per germline. CDR3 in DNA: TGTGCCAGCAGCTTAGACGGGAGGCTCACCGGGGAGCTGTTTTTT. This translates into CASSLDGRLTGELFF. The whole variable domain, remainder taken from reference TRBV7-2 and TRBJ2-2, is GAGVSQSPSNKVTEKGKDVELRCDPISGHTALYWYRQSLGQGLEFLIYFQGNSAPDKSGLPSDRFSAERTGGSVSTLTIQRTQQEDSAVYLCASSLDGRLTGELFFGEGSRLTVL.

The table lists this clone with a few counts. CDR3: CASSLGSQYEQYF. In DNA, the CDR3 is TGTGCCAGCAGCTTGGGGTCTCAGTACGAGCAGTACTTC. The V call is TRBV5-4, the J call TRBJ2-7; D ambiguous. Trimming left V 0 bases short and J 4 bases short, with 8 bases between. Germline V gene lookup returns CDR1 SGHNT and CDR2 YYREEE (reference sequence). This CDR3 is built from 13 residues.

This clone was seen more than once but under ten times. The chain uses TRBV2 and TRBJ2-1; 13 positions match TRBD2. The CDR3 extends over 18 amino acids. Germline CDR1 reads SNHLY; CDR2 reads FYNNEI. V lost 1 base and J lost 6; bases outside the gene matches: 9. The CDR3 loop reads CASSEENTGLAGVNEQFF. Here the CDR3 DNA reads TGTGCCAGCAGTGAAGAAAACACCGGACTAGCGGGAGTCAATGAGCAGTTCTTC.

This chain connects TRBV2 to TRBJ2-5, with TRBD2 matching 13 bases. This CDR3 has 16 amino acids. V trimming: 4 bases; J trimming: 5 bases; junction bases outside the gene matches: 7. CDR1 is SNHLY, CDR2 FYNNEI, per germline. CDR3 region: CASSGTSGRGWETQYF. The CDR3 nucleotides read TGTGCCAGCAGTGGCACTAGCGGGAGGGGTTGGGAGACCCAGTACTTC.

The CDR3 is CASRTIRGAPGEGYTF. The CDR3 DNA follows: TGTGCCAGCAGGACTATACGAGGGGCGCCGGGGGAAGGCTACACCTTC. The genes are TRBV27 and TRBJ1-2, with D perhaps TRBD1 (5 bases). In germline, CDR1 is MNHEY, CDR2 SMNVEV (reference sequence). V was shortened by 6 bases and J by 8 bases, with 25 bases between the two germline ends. The CDR3 is made up of 16 amino acids.

V and J are TRBV6-1 and TRBJ2-7; D is ambiguous. Between the trimmed V and J ends, which lost 10 bases and 4 bases, there was a span of 17 bases. This CDR3 has 13 residues. Germline assignment: CDR1 MNHNS and CDR2 SASEGT. CDR3 in amino acids: CATLNPLKYEQYF. CDR3 sequence (DNA): TGTGCCACCCTAAATCCGCTGAAATACGAGCAGTACTTC.

The chain combines TRBV6-5 with TRBJ2-7, with 10 bases aligning to TRBD2. In germline, CDR1 is MNHEY, CDR2 SVGAGI. The trim removed 6 bases at V and 0 bases at J, leaving 2 bases unmatched. The CDR3 is 14 residues long. In nucleotides, the CDR3 is TGTGCCAGCAGGCGGACTAGCGGCTCCTACGAGCAGTACTTC. This encodes CASRRTSGSYEQYF.